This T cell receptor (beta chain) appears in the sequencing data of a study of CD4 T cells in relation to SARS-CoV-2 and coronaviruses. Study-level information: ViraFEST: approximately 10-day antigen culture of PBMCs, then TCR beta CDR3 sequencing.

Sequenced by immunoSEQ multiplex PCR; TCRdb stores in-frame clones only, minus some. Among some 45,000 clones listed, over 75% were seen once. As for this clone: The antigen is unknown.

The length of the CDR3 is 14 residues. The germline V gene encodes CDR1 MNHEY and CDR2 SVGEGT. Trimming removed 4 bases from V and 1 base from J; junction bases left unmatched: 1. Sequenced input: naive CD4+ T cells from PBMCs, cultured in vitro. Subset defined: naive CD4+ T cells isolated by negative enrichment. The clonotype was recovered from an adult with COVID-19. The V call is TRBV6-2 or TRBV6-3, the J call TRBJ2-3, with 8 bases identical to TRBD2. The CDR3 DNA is TGTGCCAGCAGTTGGACTAGCCGCACAGATACGCAGTATTTT. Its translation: CASSWTSRTDTQYF.